This T cell receptor (beta chain) was recorded in a study of cytomegalovirus exposure and HLA in healthy donors. Study summary: Among around 200 million T cells, an earlier analysis found 120 million or so unique TCR beta sequences.

The V gene's germline CDR1 is LNHDA and CDR2 SQIVND (reference sequence). The CDR3 runs 13 residues. With 6 bases removed from V and 3 bases from J, the gap between germline ends came to 9 bases. Study-level findings and limits: Data from an earlier analysis indicated that most TCR beta V segments were productive either about 90% or about 30% of the time. Among the most significant clusters, several appeared linked to common viral pathogens in a later analysis. Available immune exposure information covered CMV serostatus only.

Points on this clone: No antigen is known for it.

PCR employed 60 Vbeta and 13 Jbeta primers. The protocol was immunoSEQ multiplex PCR, while the TCRdb copy is restricted to in-frame clones and leaves out a portion. The sample lists some 140,000 clones, 55% to 80% occurring once. The sequence came from a woman between 35 and 50 years old in good health and CMV-seronegative. The chain has TRBV19 and TRBJ1-5; D perhaps matches TRBD1 (6 bases). Sequenced sample: PBMCs. The CDR3 region is CASRQGHNQPQHF. In DNA form, the CDR3 reads TGTGCCAGTAGACAGGGTCACAATCAGCCCCAGCATTTT.